This T cell receptor beta chain was recorded in a study of control samples from healthy donors and cancer patients. The method was immunoSEQ multiplex PCR; TCRdb's version includes in-frame clones alone and lacks a portion of them. The data show tens of thousands of clones, with roughly nine tenths seen just once and just under 0.8% held by the top ten. The CDR3 runs 10 residues. V was clipped by 8 bases and J by 6 bases; unmatched bases: 1. Germline lookup yields CDR1 DFQATT and CDR2 SNEGSKA (reference sequence). The sequenced sample consisted of PBMCs. This clonotype was sampled from a man aged 25-45 years with colorectal cancer. This chain connects TRBV20-1 to TRBJ2-4; 7 bases match TRBD1. The CDR3 loop reads CSTGVNIQYF. CDR3 nucleotides: TGCAGTACAGGGGTAAACATTCAGTACTTC.